What follows describes a single TCR beta chain. The antigen is not known. The sample has other DNA sequences that encode this CDR3 too. Clones were read by immunoSEQ multiplex PCR, and TCRdb kept only the in-frame ones, dropping some. The data contain 2,500,000 or so clones, more than 90% of them singletons. This specimen belongs to a study of shared clonotypes between healthy human individuals. The V and J ends lost 3 bases and 3 bases, in that order; junction bases with no gene match: 2. The CDR3 totals 15 residues. From germline, CDR1 is SGHRS and CDR2 YFSETQ. Study outcomes and limitations: Richness estimates generally favored naive over memory subsets. Around 5.4% of naive CD4 clonotypes were common to a handful of donors.

The J gene is TRBJ2-7, the V gene TRBV5-1, with 14 nucleotides matching TRBD2. Material for sequencing was naive CD4+ T cells sorted from blood. Described subset: CD45RA+ positively selected. This TCR came from a man between 18 and 35 years old in good health. This CDR3 is CASSYGTSGSYEQYF. CDR3 nucleotide sequence: TGCGCCAGCAGCTATGGGACTAGCGGGAGCTACGAGCAGTACTTC.